The present entry profiles one T cell receptor (beta chain) with its context. What it binds is not known. The CDR3 runs 15 residues. Germline CDR1 SGHRS, CDR2 YFSETQ. The V and J ends lost 6 bases and 3 bases respectively, with 18 bases between them. It was with 60 Vbeta and 13 Jbeta primers that the PCR ran. Libraries were prepared by immunoSEQ multiplex PCR; TCRdb keeps only in-frame clonotypes and omits some of them. The table has 55,000 to 85,000 clones, around 82% seen once. The source of the sample is a study of cytomegalovirus exposure and HLA in healthy donors. Healthy bone marrow donors formed the donor group. Study-level results: In a later analysis, CMV-associated beta chains were mostly HLA-associated, it appeared. Sequencing likely caused a cluster of highly shared sequence variants. One variant, a missense change in DCLRE1C, was linked in a later analysis to TCR beta V- and J-gene trimming.

Material for sequencing was PBMCs. The rearrangement links TRBV5-1 to TRBJ1-1; no clear D. The TCR originated in a man younger than 30 in good health and CMV-seropositive. The DNA for the CDR3 is TGCGCCAGCAAGCTTGGCGGGGTGTCTGACACTGAAGCTTTCTTT. Translation: CASKLGGVSDTEAFF.